This TCR beta chain emerged from a study of vaccination effects on CD4 cells after COVID-19. Sequencing was preceded by expansion of antigen-specific CD4+ T cells with viral peptide pools in the ViraFEST assay. The authors isolated CD4+ T cells after around 11 days of culture. PCR confirmed that the person was infected with SARS-CoV-2 between March and December 2020. PBMC cultures contained about 1.9 million cells per well, approximately 10 IU/ml IL-2 and about 9.7 ug/ml peptides. Repertoires were generated with immunoSEQ multiplex PCR, while TCRdb's copy carries only in-frame clones and drops some. The sample consists of tens of thousands of clones, more than 70% of them appearing once. Trimming cost V 2 bases and J 0 bases; bases outside gene matches: 13. The CDR3 totals 19 residues. CDR1 and CDR2 from the germline V gene are SGHDN and FVKESK. Note on this clone: Its antigen is undetermined.

The receptor was isolated from a human donor who had a prior SARS-CoV-2 infection. The sample consisted of CD4+ T cells from PBMCs cultured with a peptide pool, taken before COVID-19 vaccination. This chain links TRBV14 with TRBJ2-1; 7 bases map to TRBD1. The DNA for the CDR3 is TGTGCCAGCAGCCAATACGGGACAGCGTACCGGAGCTCCTACAATGAGCAGTTCTTC. It translates to CASSQYGTAYRSSYNEQFF.